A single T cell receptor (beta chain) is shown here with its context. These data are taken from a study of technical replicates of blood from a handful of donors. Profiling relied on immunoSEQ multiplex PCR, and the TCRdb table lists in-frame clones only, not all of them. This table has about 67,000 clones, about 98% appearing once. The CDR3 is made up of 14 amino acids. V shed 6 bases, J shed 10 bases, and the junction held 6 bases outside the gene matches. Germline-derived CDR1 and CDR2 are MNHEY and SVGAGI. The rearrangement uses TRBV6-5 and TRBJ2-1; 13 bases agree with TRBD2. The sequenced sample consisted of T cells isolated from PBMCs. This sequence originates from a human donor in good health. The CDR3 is CASSPGLAGAEQFF. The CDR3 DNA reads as TGTGCCAGCAGCCCCGGACTAGCGGGAGCAGAGCAGTTCTTC.